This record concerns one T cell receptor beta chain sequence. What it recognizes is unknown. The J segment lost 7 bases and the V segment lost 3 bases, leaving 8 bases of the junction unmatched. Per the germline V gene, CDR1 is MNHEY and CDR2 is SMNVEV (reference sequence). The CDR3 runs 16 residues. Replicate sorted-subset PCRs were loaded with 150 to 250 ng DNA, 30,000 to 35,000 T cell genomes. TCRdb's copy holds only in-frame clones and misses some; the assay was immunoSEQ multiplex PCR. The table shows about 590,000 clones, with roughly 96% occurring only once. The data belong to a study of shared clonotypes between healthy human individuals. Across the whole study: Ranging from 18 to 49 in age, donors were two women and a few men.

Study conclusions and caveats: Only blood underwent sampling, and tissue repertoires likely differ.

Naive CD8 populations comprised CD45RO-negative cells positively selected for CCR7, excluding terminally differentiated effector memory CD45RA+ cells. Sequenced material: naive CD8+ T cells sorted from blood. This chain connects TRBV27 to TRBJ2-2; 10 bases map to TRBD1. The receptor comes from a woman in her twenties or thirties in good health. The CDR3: CASSFPGQGGFGELFF. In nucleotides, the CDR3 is TGTGCCAGCAGTTTTCCAGGACAGGGGGGATTCGGGGAGCTGTTTTTT.